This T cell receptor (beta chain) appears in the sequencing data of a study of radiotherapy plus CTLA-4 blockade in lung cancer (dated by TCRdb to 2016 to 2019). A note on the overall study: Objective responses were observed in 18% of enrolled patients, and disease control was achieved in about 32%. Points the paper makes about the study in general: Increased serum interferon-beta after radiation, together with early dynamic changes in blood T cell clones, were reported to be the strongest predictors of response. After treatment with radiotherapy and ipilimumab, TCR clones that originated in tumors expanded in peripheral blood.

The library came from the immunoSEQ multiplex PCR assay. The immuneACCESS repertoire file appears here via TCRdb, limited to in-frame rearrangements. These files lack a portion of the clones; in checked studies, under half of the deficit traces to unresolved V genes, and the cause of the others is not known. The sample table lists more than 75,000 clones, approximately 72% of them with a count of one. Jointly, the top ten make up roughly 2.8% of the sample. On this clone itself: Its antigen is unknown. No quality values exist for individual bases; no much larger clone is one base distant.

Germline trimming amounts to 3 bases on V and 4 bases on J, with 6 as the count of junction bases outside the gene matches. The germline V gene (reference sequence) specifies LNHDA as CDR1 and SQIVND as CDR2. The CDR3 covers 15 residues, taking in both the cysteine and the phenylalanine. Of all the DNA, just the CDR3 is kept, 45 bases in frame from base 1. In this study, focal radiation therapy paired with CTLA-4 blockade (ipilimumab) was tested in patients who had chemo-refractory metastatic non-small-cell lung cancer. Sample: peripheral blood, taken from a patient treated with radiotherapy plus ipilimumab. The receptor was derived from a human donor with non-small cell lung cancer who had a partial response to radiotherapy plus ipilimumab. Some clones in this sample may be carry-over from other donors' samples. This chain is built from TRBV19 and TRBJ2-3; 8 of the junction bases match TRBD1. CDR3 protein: CASSIAGQVADTQYF. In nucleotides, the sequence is TGTGCCAGTAGTATTGCGGGACAGGTGGCAGATACGCAGTATTTT.